This passage covers 22 T cell receptor beta chains from one sample sequenced in a study of blood T cells in healthy people across ages. Through a sample-barcoded 5' primer and a J-beta primer mix, a second PCR was run for roughly 7 to 11 cycles. MiXCR, run by TCRdb on the 5' RACE reads, gives a single entry per CDR3 protein. The profile covers over 1,500,000 distinct CDR3 sequences, with 40% to 55% appearing a single time and approximately 2% taken by the ten largest. The sample consisted of blood. Receptors originate from a woman aged 40 to 49 in good health.

A note on this clonotype: At one boundary the junction diverges from the germline segment, which might be a read error. The chain links TRBV12-3 or TRBV12-4 to TRBJ2-3, with D perhaps TRBD2 (5 bases). The CDR3 runs 11 residues. CDR3 in DNA: TGTGCCAGCAGGTGGGGAGATGCGCAGTATTTT. Translation: CASRWGDAQYF.

This clonotype was counted only a few times. The chain combines TRBV6-2 or TRBV6-3 with TRBJ1-2; TRBD1 matches at 7 bases. The CDR3 runs 14 residues. J was trimmed by 2 bases and V by 0 bases; bases with no gene match: 0. Per the germline V gene, CDR1 is MNHEY and CDR2 is SVGEGT. The chain's CDR3 is CASSYSQGNYGYTF. In nucleotides, the CDR3 is TGTGCCAGCAGTTACTCACAGGGGAACTATGGCTACACCTTC.

This clonotype was seen a handful of times. V is TRBV6-2 or TRBV6-3 and J is TRBJ2-7, with 8 bases matching TRBD1. V trimming: 0 bases; J trimming: 1 base; junction bases outside the gene matches: 8. Germline assignment: CDR1 MNHEY and CDR2 SVGEGT. The CDR3 is 17 amino acids. CDR3 sequence reads: CASSYSFGQGRSYEQYF. CDR3 DNA sequence: TGTGCCAGCAGTTACTCCTTCGGACAGGGAAGATCCTACGAGCAGTACTTC.

The rearrangement joins TRBV28 to TRBJ1-6, with 9 bases matching TRBD1. Germline-derived CDR1 and CDR2 are MDHEN and SYDVKM. The junction had 18 bases not matched to a gene; V was cut back by 8 bases and J by 16 bases. The length of the CDR3 is 15 residues. As DNA, the CDR3 is TGTGCCAGCCGAATTAAAAACTCGGGACAGGGTAAACTCCACTTT. This translates into CASRIKNSGQGKLHF.

This sequence joins TRBV24-1 and TRBJ2-7; 7 bases line up with TRBD1. Gene TRBJ2-5 matches the end of the DNA better, so the J call may be wrong. The CDR3 sequence is 15 residues long. CDR1 is KGHDR and CDR2 is SFDVKD in the germline V gene. CDR3 region: CATSDNRGEGETQYF. As DNA, the CDR3 is TGTGCCACCAGTGATAACAGGGGCGAGGGGGAGACCCAGTACTTC.

This clonotype was found a few times. The chain uses TRBV6-2 or TRBV6-3 and TRBJ2-2, with 8 nucleotides matching TRBD2. CDR3 length: 13 amino acids. Unmatched junction bases numbered 1, after V lost 6 bases and J lost 4 bases. Germline lookup yields CDR1 MNHEY and CDR2 SVGEGT. The CDR3 protein is CASSRGGTGELFF. The CDR3 bases are TGTGCCAGCAGCCGGGGGGGCACCGGGGAGCTGTTTTTT.

This clonotype was observed a handful of times. This chain uses TRBV7-9 with TRBJ2-1; D is unresolved. The CDR3 sequence is 14 residues long. V was trimmed by 1 base and J by 6 bases, leaving 10 bases between them. Germline V gene lookup returns CDR1 SEHNR and CDR2 FQNEAQ (reference sequence). The CDR3 sequence: CASSLGLRPNEQFF. As DNA, the CDR3 is TGTGCCAGCAGCTTAGGTTTGCGGCCCAATGAGCAGTTCTTC.

The rearrangement joins TRBV29-1 to TRBJ1-2, with D hard to call. Germline CDR1 is SQVTM and CDR2 is ANQGSEA. The CDR3 contains 11 residues. Between the trimmed V and J ends, which lost 0 bases and 2 bases, there was a span of 1 base. CDR3 sequence: CSVEDNYGYTF. CDR3 sequence (DNA): TGCAGCGTTGAAGACAACTATGGCTACACCTTC.

The chain carries TRBV27 and TRBJ2-1; the D is unclear. This CDR3 has 12 amino acids. V lost 8 bases and J lost 4, with 9 bases in between. Germline CDR1 and CDR2: MNHEY and SMNVEV (reference sequence). The CDR3 DNA reads as TGTGCCAGCGGCAAACTTTACAATGAGCAGTTCTTC. Protein product: CASGKLYNEQFF.

The V and J genes are TRBV7-9 and TRBJ2-6; D may be TRBD2 (6 bases). The CDR3 spans 20 residues. V was clipped by 5 bases and J by 0 bases, with 23 bases between them. The V gene's germline CDR1 is SEHNR and CDR2 FQNEAQ (reference sequence). CDR3 bases: TGTGCCAGCAGCCCGCGGGGATTAGGACTGCTCGACTCTGGGGCCAACGTCCTGACTTTC. Its translation: CASSPRGLGLLDSGANVLTF.

CDR3 in amino acids: CASRVRTGGTAISPLHF. DNA of the CDR3: TGTGCCAGCAGGGTCCGGACAGGGGGTACCGCAATCTCACCCCTCCACTTT. The V call is TRBV27, the J call TRBJ1-6, with 10 positions matching TRBD1. CDR3 size: 17 residues. Trimming removed 6 bases from V and 10 bases from J; junction bases left unmatched: 15. CDR1 and CDR2 (germline): MNHEY, SMNVEV (reference sequence).

This clonotype was counted only a few times. The chain is built from TRBV4-3 and TRBJ2-7; either TRBD1 or TRBD2 may fit D (6 bases each). Judging by the DNA end, TRBJ2-5 fits better; the J call may be wrong. The germline V gene has CDR1 LGHNA and CDR2 YSLEER. The CDR3 totals 18 residues. CDR3 protein: CASSQLGGGTPVQETQYF. The CDR3 bases are TGCGCCAGCAGCCAACTGGGGGGCGGGACCCCTGTGCAAGAGACCCAGTACTTC.

The chain's CDR3 is CASSPKYRDQSNEQYF. The CDR3 nucleotides are TGTGCCAGCAGTCCCAAATACAGGGATCAGAGTAACGAGCAGTACTTC. The chain combines TRBV28 with TRBJ2-7; D may be TRBD1 (6 bases). Per germline, CDR1 MDHEN and CDR2 SYDVKM. Trimming removed 5 bases from V and 5 bases from J, with 22 bases in between. The CDR3 covers 16 residues.

J is TRBJ1-1 and V is TRBV4-2, with D hard to call. CDR1 and CDR2 (germline): LGHNA, YNFKEQ. The CDR3 is 15 amino acids. V was trimmed by 1 base and J by 0 bases, leaving 9 bases between them. The CDR3 bases are TGTGCCAGCAGCCAAGGGGCAGCTATGAACACTGAAGCTTTCTTT. This codes for CASSQGAAMNTEAFF.

The V gene is TRBV10-3, the J gene TRBJ1-2, with a tentative D call TRBD1 (6 bases). The CDR3 contains 13 residues. In germline, CDR1 is ENHRY, CDR2 SYGVKD. Trimming stripped 5 bases from V and 4 bases from J, with 11 bases between. The CDR3 DNA reads as TGTGCCATCAGTCCGACAGGCATCTATGGCTACACCTTC. Its protein product is CAISPTGIYGYTF.

The rearrangement joins TRBV6-2 or TRBV6-3 to TRBJ2-5, with 7 bases that match TRBD1. Germline V lookup: CDR1 MNHEY, CDR2 SVGEGT. There are 19 residues in the CDR3. V shed 2 bases, J shed 1 base, and the junction held 16 bases outside the gene matches. Here the CDR3 reads CASSYPGPFDRVIQETQYF. In nucleotides, the CDR3 is TGTGCCAGCAGTTACCCTGGGCCCTTCGACAGGGTCATCCAAGAGACCCAGTACTTC.

This clonotype was found a few times. J is TRBJ1-2 and V is TRBV28; 12 nucleotides line up with TRBD1. Trimming removed 10 bases from V and 7 bases from J; junction bases left unmatched: 7. The V gene's germline CDR1 is MDHEN and CDR2 SYDVKM. The CDR3 runs 13 residues. The DNA for the CDR3 is TGTGCCACCCGGGGACAGGGGGCGTTTGGCTACACCTTC. Amino acid sequence: CATRGQGAFGYTF.

The rearrangement links TRBV28 to TRBJ1-4; a possible D gene is TRBD1 (6 bases). Germline-derived CDR1 and CDR2 are MDHEN and SYDVKM. Trimming pared 2 bases from V and 7 bases from J, leaving 11 bases between. This CDR3 is built from 14 residues. The CDR3 region has the DNA TGTGCCAGCAGTTTACAGGGGTTAGGTGAAAAACTGTTTTTT. Protein product: CASSLQGLGEKLFF.

The sample holds a few counts of this clonotype. CDR3 in amino acids: CASSSLGTVVNYGYTF. As DNA, the CDR3 is TGTGCCAGCAGCTCCCTGGGGACAGTAGTTAACTATGGCTACACCTTC. The chain has TRBV7-9 and TRBJ1-2; TRBD1 aligns across 7 bases. CDR3 length: 16 residues. J lost 1 base, V lost 4 bases, and 9 bases had no gene match. The germline CDR1 and CDR2 sequences are SEHNR and FQNEAQ (reference sequence).

The V gene is TRBV28, the J gene TRBJ2-5; D unclear. With the DNA end fitting TRBJ2-7 better, the J assignment may be wrong. The CDR3 length is 12 residues. Germline CDR1 reads MDHEN; CDR2 reads SYDVKM. The CDR3 nucleotides read TGTGCCAGCAACGACGGTTACTACGAGCAGTACTTC. It is translated as CASNDGYYEQYF.

The chain is built from TRBV2 and TRBJ2-1; TRBD2 agrees at 9 bases. The junction had 11 bases not matched to a gene; V was cut back by 7 bases and J by 10 bases. CDR3 length equals 14 residues. The germline gives CDR1 SNHLY, CDR2 FYNNEI. The CDR3 coding sequence is TGTGCCAGCATTCCGGCGGGGGGGCCCTACGAGCAGTTCTTC. Translation: CASIPAGGPYEQFF.

The CDR3 DNA sequence: TGTGCCAGCAGTCTCGGCCCCGACAGGGCAGGAGCAAACATTCAGTACTTC. Its protein is CASSLGPDRAGANIQYF. The chain carries TRBV27 and TRBJ2-4; 7 bases line up with TRBD1. J lost 6 bases, V lost 5 bases, and 16 bases had no gene match. Germline V lookup: CDR1 MNHEY, CDR2 SMNVEV (reference sequence). The CDR3 has 17 residues.